These T cell receptor beta chains were read from a single sample in a study of regulatory T cells in long-lasting Graves disease. TCRdb reanalysed the multiplex PCR reads using MiXCR and keeps one entry per CDR3 protein. The sample contains 450,000 to 700,000 distinct CDR3 sequences, less than 15% of which appear only once. The same data also went into a second study, on T cells in Graves' hyperthyroidism and ophthalmopathy.

Sequenced material: peripheral blood mononuclear cells (PBMCs), taken at new diagnosis, from a patient treated with antithyroid drugs. These receptors were taken from a man aged 30 to 39 with Graves disease. Each CDR3 is given without its conserved first and last residue. Each record gives: clone size, J gene, V gene, CDR3 protein. Expanded clones get a size class; other rows say once, few or many, or leave the size out.

clone size: .; J gene: TRBJ1-2; V gene: TRBV18; CDR3 protein: ASSVGQASYGYT
clone size: many; J gene: TRBJ1-2; V gene: TRBV27; CDR3 protein: ASSLLGGRGQVGYT
clone size: few; J gene: TRBJ2-7; V gene: TRBV19; CDR3 protein: ASASYEQY
clone size: many; J gene: TRBJ1-5; V gene: TRBV3-1; CDR3 protein: ASSQRQVQPQH
clone size: .; J gene: TRBJ2-7; V gene: TRBV15; CDR3 protein: ATSMASGRGEQY
clone size: many; J gene: TRBJ2-5; V gene: TRBV12-3/TRBV12-4; CDR3 protein: ASSFWTVETQY
clone size: many; J gene: TRBJ2-7; V gene: TRBV20-1; CDR3 protein: SATLLETYEQY
clone size: many; J gene: TRBJ2-1; V gene: TRBV28; CDR3 protein: ASSPGTSWAEQF
clone size: many; J gene: TRBJ2-7; V gene: TRBV11-2; CDR3 protein: ASSLDRGRQY
clone size: many; J gene: TRBJ2-7; V gene: TRBV20-1; CDR3 protein: SAGGTGGLYEQY
clone size: many; J gene: TRBJ1-6; V gene: TRBV27; CDR3 protein: ASSPRTFSSYNSPLH
clone size: many; J gene: TRBJ2-5; V gene: TRBV11-2; CDR3 protein: ASSQVVGLGETQY
clone size: many; J gene: TRBJ1-1; V gene: TRBV29-1; CDR3 protein: SVDDRGGGNTEAF
clone size: many; J gene: TRBJ1-2; V gene: TRBV6-2/TRBV6-3; CDR3 protein: ASTGDHGTTGYT
clone size: many; J gene: TRBJ2-1; V gene: TRBV5-1; CDR3 protein: ASTPGTGTNEQF
clone size: .; J gene: TRBJ2-5; V gene: TRBV19; CDR3 protein: ASSIGGGVETQY
clone size: few; J gene: TRBJ2-1; V gene: TRBV29-1; CDR3 protein: SVESTGGRHNEQF
clone size: few; J gene: TRBJ2-1; V gene: TRBV5-1; CDR3 protein: ASSLAAGVPLNEQF
clone size: many; J gene: TRBJ2-1; V gene: TRBV29-1; CDR3 protein: SVEKAGEHEQF
clone size: few; J gene: TRBJ1-5; V gene: TRBV6-5; CDR3 protein: ASSYPDQPQH
clone size: .; J gene: TRBJ1-1; V gene: TRBV7-3; CDR3 protein: ASSLIRVSEAF
clone size: few; J gene: TRBJ1-5; V gene: TRBV24-1; CDR3 protein: ATSGTGTSNQPQH
clone size: .; J gene: TRBJ2-3; V gene: TRBV10-3; CDR3 protein: ATKGLGSTDTQY
clone size: many; J gene: TRBJ2-7; V gene: TRBV2; CDR3 protein: ASSGTLYEQY
clone size: .; J gene: TRBJ2-1; V gene: TRBV7-2; CDR3 protein: ASSLEELVGILSEQF